The TCR beta chain described here comes from a study of blood T cell repertoires in COVID-19. About the research overall: COVID-19 samples, acute and convalescent, were from the United States, Italy and Spain. T cells, B-cell-depleted T cells, or PBMCs supplied cDNA or gDNA.

In the original processing: It was from reference gene primer amplification that nucleated cell counts were estimated. Repertoires were generated with immunoSEQ multiplex PCR, while TCRdb's copy carries only in-frame clones and drops some. The V and J calls and the clone size are those of that table, but D and trimming were determined from the DNA. The data contain 25,000 to 30,000 clones, about 80% of them singletons. This CDR3 has 16 residues. Trimming pared 0 bases from V and 8 bases from J, leaving 19 bases between. Germline-derived CDR1 and CDR2 are SGHVS and FQNEAQ. The genes are TRBV7-8 and TRBJ1-2; D is unresolved. The receptor's source is a man between 65 and 80 years old with acute or convalescent COVID-19. The sequenced material came from peripheral blood. In DNA, the CDR3 is TGTGCCAGCAGCTTAGCGCTCGCGGGCCCGGCGGTGGGCTACACCTTC. Residues: CASSLALAGPAVGYTF.